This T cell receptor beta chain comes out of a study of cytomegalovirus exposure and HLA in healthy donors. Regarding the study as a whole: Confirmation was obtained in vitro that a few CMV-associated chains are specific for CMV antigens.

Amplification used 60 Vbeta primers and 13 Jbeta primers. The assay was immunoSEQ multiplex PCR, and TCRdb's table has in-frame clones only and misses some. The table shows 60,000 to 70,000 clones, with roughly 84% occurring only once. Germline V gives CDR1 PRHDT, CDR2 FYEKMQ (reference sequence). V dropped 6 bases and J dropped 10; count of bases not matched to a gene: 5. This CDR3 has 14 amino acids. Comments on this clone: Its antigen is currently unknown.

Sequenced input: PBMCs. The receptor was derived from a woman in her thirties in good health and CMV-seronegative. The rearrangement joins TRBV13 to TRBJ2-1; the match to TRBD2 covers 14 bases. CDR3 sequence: CASSFGLAGGEQFF. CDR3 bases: TGTGCCAGCAGTTTCGGACTAGCGGGAGGAGAGCAGTTCTTC. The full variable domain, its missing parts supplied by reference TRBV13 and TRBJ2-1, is AAGVIQSPRHLIKEKRETATLKCYPIPRHDTVYWYQQGPGQDPQFLISFYEKMQSDKGSIPDRFSAQQFSDYHSELNMSSLELGDSALYFCASSFGLAGGEQFFGPGTRLTVL.